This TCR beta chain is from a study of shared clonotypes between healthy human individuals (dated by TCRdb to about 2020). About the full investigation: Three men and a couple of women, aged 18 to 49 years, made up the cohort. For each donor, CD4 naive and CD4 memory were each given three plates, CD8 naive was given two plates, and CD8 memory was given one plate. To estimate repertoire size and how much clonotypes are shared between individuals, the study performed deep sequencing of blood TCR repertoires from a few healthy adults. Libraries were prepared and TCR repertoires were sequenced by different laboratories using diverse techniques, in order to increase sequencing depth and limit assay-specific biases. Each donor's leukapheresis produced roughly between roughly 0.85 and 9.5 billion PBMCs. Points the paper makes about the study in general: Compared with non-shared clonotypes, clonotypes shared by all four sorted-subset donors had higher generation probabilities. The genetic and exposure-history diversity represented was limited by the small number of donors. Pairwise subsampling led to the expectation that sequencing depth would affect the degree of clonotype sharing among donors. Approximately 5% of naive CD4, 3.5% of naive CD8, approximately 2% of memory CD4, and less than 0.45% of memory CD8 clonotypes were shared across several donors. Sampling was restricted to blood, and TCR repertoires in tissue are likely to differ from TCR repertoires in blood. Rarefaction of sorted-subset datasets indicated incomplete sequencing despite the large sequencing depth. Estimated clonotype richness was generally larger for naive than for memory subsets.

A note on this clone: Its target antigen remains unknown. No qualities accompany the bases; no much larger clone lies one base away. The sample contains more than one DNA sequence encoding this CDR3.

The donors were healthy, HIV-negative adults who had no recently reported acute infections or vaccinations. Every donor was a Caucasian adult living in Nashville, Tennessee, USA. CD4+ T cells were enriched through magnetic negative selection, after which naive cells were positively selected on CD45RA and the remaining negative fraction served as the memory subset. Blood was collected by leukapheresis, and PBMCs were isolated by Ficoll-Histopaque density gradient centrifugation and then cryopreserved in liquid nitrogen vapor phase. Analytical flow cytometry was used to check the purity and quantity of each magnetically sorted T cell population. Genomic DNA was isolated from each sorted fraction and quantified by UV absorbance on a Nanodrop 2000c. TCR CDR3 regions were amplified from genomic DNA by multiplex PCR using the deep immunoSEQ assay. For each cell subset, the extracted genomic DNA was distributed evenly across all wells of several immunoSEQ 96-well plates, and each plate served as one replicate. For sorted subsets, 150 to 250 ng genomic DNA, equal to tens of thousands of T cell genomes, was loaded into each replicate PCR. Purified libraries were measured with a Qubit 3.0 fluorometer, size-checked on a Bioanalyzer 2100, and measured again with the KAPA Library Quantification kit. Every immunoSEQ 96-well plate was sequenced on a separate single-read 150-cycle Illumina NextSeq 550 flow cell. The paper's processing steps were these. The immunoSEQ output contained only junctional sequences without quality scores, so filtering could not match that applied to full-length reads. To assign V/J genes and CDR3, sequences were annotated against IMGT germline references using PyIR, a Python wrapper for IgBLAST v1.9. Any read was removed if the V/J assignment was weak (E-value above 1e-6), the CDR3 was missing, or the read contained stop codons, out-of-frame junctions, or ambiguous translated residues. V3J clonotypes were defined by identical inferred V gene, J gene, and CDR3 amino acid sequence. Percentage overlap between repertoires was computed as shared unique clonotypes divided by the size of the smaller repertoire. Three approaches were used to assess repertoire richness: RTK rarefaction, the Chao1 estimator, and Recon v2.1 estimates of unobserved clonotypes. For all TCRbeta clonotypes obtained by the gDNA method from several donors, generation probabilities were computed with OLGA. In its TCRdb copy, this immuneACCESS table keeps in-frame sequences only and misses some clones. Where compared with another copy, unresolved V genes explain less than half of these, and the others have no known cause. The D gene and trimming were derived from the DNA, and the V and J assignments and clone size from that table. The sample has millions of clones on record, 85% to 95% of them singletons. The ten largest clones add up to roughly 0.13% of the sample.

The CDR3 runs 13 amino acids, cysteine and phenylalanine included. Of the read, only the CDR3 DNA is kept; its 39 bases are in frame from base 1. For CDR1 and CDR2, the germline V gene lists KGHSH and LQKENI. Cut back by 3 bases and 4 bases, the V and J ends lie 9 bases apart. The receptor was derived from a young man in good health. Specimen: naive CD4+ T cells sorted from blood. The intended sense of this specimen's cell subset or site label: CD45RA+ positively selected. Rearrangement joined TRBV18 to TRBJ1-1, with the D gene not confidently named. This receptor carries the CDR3 CASSPLGSTEAFF. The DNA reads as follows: TGTGCCAGCTCACCCCTCGGGAGCACTGAAGCTTTCTTT.